The present TCR beta chain was sequenced within a study of tumor and adjacent non-tumor tissue in lung cancer. This sample's RNA came from whole unsorted tissue. This non-tumor lung sample came from over 3 cm beyond the tumor edge. A modified ARM-PCR protocol with three rounds of nested PCR amplified TCRbeta. One entry per CDR3 protein, called by TCRdb with MiXCR from the multiplex PCR reads. The table has approximately 66,000 distinct CDR3 sequences, around two thirds seen once; the top ten hold 32%. A word on this clonotype: Possible read error: a much larger clone is one base away.

Germline V CDR1 and CDR2: MNHEY, SVGAGI. The CDR3 has 15 residues. The chain combines TRBV6-5 with TRBJ2-3; 7 nucleotides agree with TRBD1. What was sequenced was distant non-tumor lung tissue. The source of this sequence is a man between 65 and 79 years old with non-small cell lung cancer. CDR3 sequence: CASSPQGQNTETQYF. As DNA, the CDR3 is TGTGCCAGCAGCCCCCAGGGACAGAACACAGAAACGCAGTATTTT.